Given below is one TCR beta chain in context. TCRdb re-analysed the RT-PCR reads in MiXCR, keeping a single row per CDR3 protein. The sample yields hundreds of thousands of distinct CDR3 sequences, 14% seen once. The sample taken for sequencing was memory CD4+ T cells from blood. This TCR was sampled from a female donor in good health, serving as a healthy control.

CDR3 DNA sequence: TGTGCCAGCAGAACCGGGAACTATGGCTACACCTTC. Amino acids: CASRTGNYGYTF. The chain has TRBV28 and TRBJ1-2, with D uncertain. Per the germline V gene, CDR1 is MDHEN and CDR2 is SYDVKM. This CDR3 spans 12 amino acids. The ends were cut back, 6 bases at V and 2 bases at J, with 7 bases in the middle.